These 4 T cell receptor beta chains came from one sample sequenced in a study of immune heterogeneity within non-small cell lung tumors. Multiplex PCR amplified the TCR beta CDR3 region. Its first round ran for roughly 10 cycles with 32 V and 13 J primers. TCRdb re-called the multiplex PCR reads through MiXCR, storing one row per CDR3 protein. The sample shows roughly 13,000 distinct CDR3 sequences, about 22% of them seen only once. Template was bulk tumor genomic DNA, roughly 650 ng per sample. Every primary tumor yielded several biopsies, spaced far apart, that were taken during surgery. Undergoing curative surgery were patients whose non-small cell lung cancer was untreated and newly diagnosed. Input material: lung tumor tissue. The receptors originated from a man in his sixties with non-small cell lung cancer.

This clonotype was seen a few times. The chain employs TRBV7-3 and TRBJ2-2, with unresolved D. This CDR3 contains 14 residues. CDR1 and CDR2 from the germline V gene are SGHTA and FQGTGA. The germline V and J ends were trimmed by 5 bases and 2 bases, with 9 bases remaining between them. The CDR3 region has the DNA TGTGCCAGCAGCCCCCGGCCTAACACCGGGGAGCTGTTTTTT. Translated, it gives CASSPRPNTGELFF. Drawing the rest from reference TRBV7-3 and TRBJ2-2, the complete variable domain is GAGVSQTPSNKVTEKGKYVELRCDPISGHTALYWYRQSLGQGPEFLIYFQGTGAADDSGLPNDRFFAVRPEGSVSTLKIQRTERGDSAVYLCASSPRPNTGELFFGEGSRLTVL.

This clonotype was seen a few times. The chain recombines TRBV19 with TRBJ2-1; the D is unclear. CDR1 and CDR2 (germline): LNHDA, SQIVND (reference sequence). V shed 1 base and J shed 11 bases, with 9 bases lying between them. The CDR3 has 12 residues. DNA of the CDR3: TGTGCCAGTAGTATAGGCAACAGCCAGCAGTTCTTC. It translates to CASSIGNSQQFF. The complete variable domain, with remaining parts taken from reference TRBV19 and TRBJ2-1, reads DGGITQSPKYLFRKEGQNVTLSCEQNLNHDAMYWYRQDPGQGLRLIYYSQIVNDFQKGDIAEGYSVSREKKESFPLTVTSAQKNPTAFYLCASSIGNSQQFFGPGTRLTVL.

The chain links TRBV4-2 to TRBJ2-7; no reliable D call. The germline V gene has CDR1 LGHNA and CDR2 YNFKEQ. The CDR3 consists of 13 residues. CDR3 residues: CSISLSAFYEQYF. CDR3 coding DNA: TGTTCCATCAGCCTATCGGCTTTTTACGAGCAGTACTTC.

The CDR3 nucleotides read TGTGCCAGCAGTTATTCCTCCGGGACAGCGGCCGGCGGGGAGCTGTTTTTT. Encoded protein: CASSYSSGTAAGGELFF. The chain combines TRBV6-1 with TRBJ2-2, with 7 bases identical to TRBD1. Per germline, CDR1 MNHNS and CDR2 SASEGT. The J segment lost 7 bases and the V segment lost 5 bases, leaving 16 bases of the junction unmatched. The CDR3 is 17 residues long.